This T cell receptor (beta chain) was captured in a study of cytomegalovirus exposure and HLA in healthy donors. Study-wide context: T cells numbering about 179 million yielded some 100 million unique TCR beta sequences in an earlier analysis.

Germline V gene data show CDR1 as SGHTA and CDR2 as FQGNSA. Trimming removed 1 base at V and 0 bases at J, with 14 bases between. The CDR3 extends over 17 amino acids. The PCR was carried out with 60 Vbeta primers and 13 Jbeta primers. Profiled with immunoSEQ multiplex PCR; TCRdb holds only in-frame clones, not every one. In the table there are roughly 120,000 clones, around 80% of which are singletons. A note on this clone: Its antigen is still unknown.

Whole-study results and caveats: Donor immune exposure was known only as CMV serostatus. It was likely that a cluster of highly shared sequence variants was a sequencing artifact. By HLA locus, TCR association rates varied in a later analysis, with DRB1 showing the most and HLA-C the fewest.

The rearrangement joins TRBV7-2 to TRBJ2-3; D is perhaps TRBD1 (6 bases). Source material: PBMCs. The origin of this receptor is a man aged 25-45 years in good health and CMV-seronegative. The CDR3 region has the DNA TGTGCCAGCAGCTTAGGTACAGGGCCCTTCAGCACAGATACGCAGTATTTT. Translation: CASSLGTGPFSTDTQYF.